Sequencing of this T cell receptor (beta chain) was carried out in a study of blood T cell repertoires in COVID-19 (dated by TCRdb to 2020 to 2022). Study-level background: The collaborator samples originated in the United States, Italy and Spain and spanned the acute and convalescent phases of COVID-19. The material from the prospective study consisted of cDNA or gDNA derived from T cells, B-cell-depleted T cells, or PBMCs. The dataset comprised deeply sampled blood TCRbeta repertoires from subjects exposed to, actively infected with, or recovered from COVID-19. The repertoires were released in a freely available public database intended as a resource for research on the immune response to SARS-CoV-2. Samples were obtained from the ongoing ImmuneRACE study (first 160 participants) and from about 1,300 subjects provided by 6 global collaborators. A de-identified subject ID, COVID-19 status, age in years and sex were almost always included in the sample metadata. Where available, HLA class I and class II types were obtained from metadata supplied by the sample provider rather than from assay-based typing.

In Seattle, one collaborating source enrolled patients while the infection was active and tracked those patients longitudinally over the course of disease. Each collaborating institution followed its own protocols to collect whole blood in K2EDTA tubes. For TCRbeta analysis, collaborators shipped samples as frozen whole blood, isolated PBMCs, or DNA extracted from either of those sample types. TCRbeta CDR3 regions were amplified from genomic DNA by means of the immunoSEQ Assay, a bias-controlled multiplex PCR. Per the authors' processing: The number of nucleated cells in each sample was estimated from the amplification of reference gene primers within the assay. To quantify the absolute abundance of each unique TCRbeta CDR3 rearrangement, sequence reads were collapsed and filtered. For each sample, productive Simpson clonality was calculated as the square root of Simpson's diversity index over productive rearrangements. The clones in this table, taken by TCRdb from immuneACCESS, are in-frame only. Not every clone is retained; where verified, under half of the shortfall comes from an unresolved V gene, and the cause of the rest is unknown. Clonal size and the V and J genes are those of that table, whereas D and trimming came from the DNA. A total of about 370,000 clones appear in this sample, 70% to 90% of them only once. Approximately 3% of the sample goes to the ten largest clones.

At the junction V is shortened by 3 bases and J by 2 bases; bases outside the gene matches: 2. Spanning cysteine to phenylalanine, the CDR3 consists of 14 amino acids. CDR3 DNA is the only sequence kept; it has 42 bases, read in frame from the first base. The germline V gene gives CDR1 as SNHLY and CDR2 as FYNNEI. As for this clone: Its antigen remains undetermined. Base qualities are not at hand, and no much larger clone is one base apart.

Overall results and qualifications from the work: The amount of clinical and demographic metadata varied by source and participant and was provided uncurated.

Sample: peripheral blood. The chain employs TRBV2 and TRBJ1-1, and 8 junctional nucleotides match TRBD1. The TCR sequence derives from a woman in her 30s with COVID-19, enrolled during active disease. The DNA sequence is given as TGTGCCAGCAGTGAGCAGGGGGCTAACACTGAAGCTTTCTTT. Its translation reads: CASSEQGANTEAFF.